These 24 T cell receptor beta chains were sequenced from one sample in a study of T cells expressing NK-cell markers. TCRdb reprocessed the 5' RACE reads and reports one entry per CDR3 protein, with no DNA. The specimen's table records approximately 170,000 distinct CDR3 sequences. What was sequenced was blood T cells: a sorted CD56 or NKG2C T cell subset, CD4+ or CD8+ T cells, or bulk PBMC T cells (not recorded which). The receptors shown here come from a man between 18 and 69 years old in good health.

The rearrangement links TRBV11-2 to TRBJ2-6; the TRBD1 assignment by TCRdb is unverifiable without DNA. CDR3 length equals 17 residues. Per the germline V gene, CDR1 is SGHAT and CDR2 is FQNNGV. CDR3 sequence reads: CASSLARGYPGANVLTF.

V is TRBV11-3 and J is TRBJ2-3. Germline V gene data show CDR1 as SGHNT and CDR2 as YENEEA. This CDR3 has 17 amino acids. The CDR3 here is CASSLSGRTASTDTQYF.

CDR3 region: CASSQVRQADEQFF. The V and J genes are TRBV14 and TRBJ2-1. CDR1 and CDR2 from the germline V gene are SGHDN and FVKESK. The CDR3 spans 14 residues.

The rearrangement links TRBV11-2 to TRBJ2-7; absent DNA, TCRdb's TRBD1 call cannot be checked. Germline V lookup: CDR1 SGHAT, CDR2 FQNNGV. The CDR3 totals 15 residues. The CDR3 loop is CASSLELAGDYEQYF.

This chain uses TRBV5-6 with TRBJ2-5; TCRdb proposes TRBD1, but this gene call is untestable without DNA. This CDR3 has 14 residues. The V gene's germline CDR1 is SGHDT and CDR2 YYEEEE. The CDR3: CASSFRDYQETQYF.

The chain is built from TRBV29-1 and TRBJ2-1; as DNA is missing, the TRBD1 call by TCRdb cannot be tested. The V gene's germline CDR1 is SQVTM and CDR2 ANQGSEA. The CDR3 has 14 amino acids. The CDR3 sequence: CSVLPGQGVDEQFF.

The rearrangement joins TRBV5-1 to TRBJ2-3; with no DNA, the TCRdb D assignment of TRBD1 cannot be verified. The CDR3 spans 15 residues. CDR1 is SGHRS and CDR2 is YFSETQ in the germline V gene. CDR3 protein: CASSLGDTSTDTQYF.

The rearrangement joins TRBV13 to TRBJ1-2; TCRdb reports TRBD1, a call that lacks DNA to check it against. The CDR3 has 15 residues. Per the germline V gene, CDR1 is PRHDT and CDR2 is FYEKMQ (reference sequence). The CDR3 here is CASSWGQGANYGYTF.

V is TRBV27 and J is TRBJ1-2. The germline gives CDR1 MNHEY, CDR2 SMNVEV (reference sequence). The CDR3 length is 13 residues. CDR3 loop: CASRPLGPSGYTF.

The gene calls are TRBV5-1 and TRBJ2-5; TCRdb proposes TRBD1, but this gene call is untestable without DNA. The V gene's germline CDR1 is SGHRS and CDR2 YFSETQ. The CDR3 contains 15 residues. CDR3 protein: CASSLEGHPEETQYF.

This chain uses TRBV6-4 with TRBJ2-4; TCRdb selects TRBD1, and the lack of DNA leaves this call unchecked. The CDR3 has 16 amino acids. The germline V gene has CDR1 MRHNA and CDR2 SNTAGT. CDR3 in amino acids: CASSDGYRDGKNIQYF.

The chain links TRBV29-1 to TRBJ1-2; TCRdb names TRBD1, which stays unverified in the absence of DNA. CDR1 is SQVTM, CDR2 ANQGSEA, per germline. The CDR3 contains 12 residues. The CDR3 spells CSVGDRVYGYTF.

The rearrangement joins TRBV21-1 to TRBJ2-1; TCRdb proposes TRBD1, but this gene call is untestable without DNA. TRBV21-1 is listed as a pseudogene. The length of the CDR3 is 17 residues. Here the CDR3 reads CASSNHQAGAHYNEQFF.

The chain employs TRBV4-2 and TRBJ2-7; TCRdb outputs TRBD1, but without DNA this stays unchecked. Germline assignment: CDR1 LGHNA and CDR2 YNFKEQ. The CDR3 length is 16 residues. This chain's CDR3 is CASSQAGTGLTYEQYF.

V usage is TRBV11-2 and J usage is TRBJ2-1; the D call from TCRdb, TRBD2, cannot be confirmed without DNA. This CDR3 has 15 amino acids. From germline, CDR1 is SGHAT and CDR2 FQNNGV. Here the CDR3 reads CASSPAATPYNEQFF.

CDR3 protein: CASSLTDLNEQYF. The chain uses TRBV7-9 and TRBJ2-7. Per germline, CDR1 SEHNR and CDR2 FQNEAQ (reference sequence). The CDR3 sequence is 13 residues long.

The chain employs TRBV27 and TRBJ2-3; checking the TCRdb D call of TRBD2 is not possible without DNA. CDR1 and CDR2 (germline): MNHEY, SMNVEV (reference sequence). The CDR3 has 16 residues. CDR3 amino acids: CASSHSRLAGTDTQYF.

The gene calls are TRBV6-1 and TRBJ2-1. CDR3 size: 12 residues. Per germline, CDR1 MNHNS and CDR2 SASEGT. This CDR3 reads CASIGLYNEQFF.

The rearrangement joins TRBV20-1 to TRBJ2-7; TCRdb's D gene call, TRBD1, goes unchecked for lack of DNA. The CDR3 is 15 amino acids. CDR1 and CDR2 from the germline V gene are DFQATT and SNEGSKA (reference sequence). The CDR3 reads CSARDRGQDYGEQYF.

The rearrangement joins TRBV9 to TRBJ2-1; TCRdb picks TRBD2, but there is no DNA to check that call. Germline V gene data show CDR1 as SGDLS and CDR2 as YYNGEE. The CDR3 sequence is 16 residues long. This CDR3 reads CASSAHHGARYNEQFF.

The rearrangement links TRBV5-1 to TRBJ2-7; the D call of TRBD1 rests on TCRdb alone, since no DNA is present to check it. The germline V gene encodes CDR1 SGHRS and CDR2 YFSETQ. The CDR3 loop spans 12 amino acids. CDR3 in amino acids: CASSLTGSEQYF.

This sequence joins TRBV19 and TRBJ2-5; TCRdb's D call, TRBD1, is unchecked because there is no DNA. This CDR3 has 15 residues. Per germline, CDR1 LNHDA and CDR2 SQIVND (reference sequence). The CDR3 loop reads CASSPRGTAAETQYF.

The rearrangement uses TRBV14 and TRBJ2-6. The CDR3 is 14 amino acids. CDR1 is SGHDN, CDR2 FVKESK, per germline. This CDR3 reads CASSLDGGANVLTF. Based on the CDR3 plus reference TRBV14 and TRBJ2-6, the full variable domain is EAGVTQFPSHSVIEKGQTVTLRCDPISGHDNLYWYRRVMGKEIKFLLHFVKESKQDESGMPNNRFLAERTGGTYSTLKVQPAELEDSGVYFCASSLDGGANVLTFGAGSRLTVL.

CDR3: CATSRESREYEQYF. The V and J genes are TRBV15 and TRBJ2-7; TCRdb reports TRBD2, a call that lacks DNA to check it against. The CDR3 covers 14 residues. CDR1 LNHNV and CDR2 YYDKDF come from the germline V gene (reference sequence).